The T cell receptor beta chain described here comes from a study of T cells in localized non-small cell lung cancer. Findings and caveats of the study: Appearance in adjacent lung was seen for a median roughly 56 of the top 100 tumor clones. Tumor samples were not multi-region, leaving intratumor heterogeneity unexcluded.

V dropped 5 bases and J dropped 5; count of bases not matched to a gene: 9. The CDR3 spans 16 residues. CDR1 is MNHGY, CDR2 SAAAGT, per germline. Sequencing was performed with immunoSEQ multiplex PCR; in TCRdb, only in-frame clones are kept and a portion is missing. Of some 14,000 clones listed, 28% are singletons. About this clone itself: The antigen is unknown.

The TCR sequence derives from an older female donor with stage I lung adenocarcinoma. Sequenced material: lung tumor tissue, taken before any cancer treatment. The J gene is TRBJ1-1, the V gene TRBV6-8, with 12 bases fitting TRBD1. The CDR3 spells CASSPGTGGLGTEAFF. The CDR3 nucleotides are TGTGCCAGCAGTCCTGGGACAGGGGGCCTGGGGACTGAAGCTTTCTTT.